A selection of T cell receptor beta chains follows, all from one sample in a study of blood T cell repertoires in COVID-19. Measured with immunoSEQ multiplex PCR; TCRdb has only the in-frame clones, and not every one. This table holds about 68,000 clones, around nine tenths found once. Material for sequencing was peripheral blood. The receptors shown here come from a human donor in a cohort sampled during active COVID-19. Both conserved end residues are part of each CDR3. The order of the fields is D gene, V gene, J gene, clone size, CDR3 protein, CDR3 DNA. A D gene is named only where the DNA matches it firmly. Clone size is not always given. Where it is, it says once, few, many or a class for expanded clones.

d_call: NA
v_call: TRBV19
j_call: TRBJ1-1
clone_size: once
cdr3_aa: CASRGLGNRWAFF
cdr3_nt: TGTGCCAGTCGAGGTTTAGGAAACCGGTGGGCTTTCTTT

d_call: NA
v_call: TRBV2
j_call: TRBJ2-3
clone_size: NA
cdr3_aa: CASTFLVASTDTQYF
cdr3_nt: TGTGCCAGCACTTTTCTAGTCGCTAGCACAGATACGCAGTATTTT

d_call: NA
v_call: TRBV7-9
j_call: TRBJ1-5
clone_size: NA
cdr3_aa: CASDTGNSNQPQHF
cdr3_nt: TGTGCCAGTGATACAGGGAACAGCAATCAGCCCCAGCATTTT

d_call: NA
v_call: TRBV6-2/TRBV6-3
j_call: TRBJ2-3
clone_size: NA
cdr3_aa: CASSYFAARTDTQYF
cdr3_nt: TGTGCCAGCAGTTATTTCGCGGCCCGCACAGATACGCAGTATTTT

d_call: TRBD2
v_call: TRBV19
j_call: TRBJ2-1
clone_size: NA
cdr3_aa: CASIGPETGTSGLWEQFF
cdr3_nt: TGTGCCAGTATCGGACCGGAAACCGGGACTAGCGGCCTATGGGAGCAGTTCTTC

d_call: TRBD1
v_call: TRBV9
j_call: TRBJ1-5
clone_size: NA
cdr3_aa: CASSESGTDNQPQHF
cdr3_nt: TGTGCCAGCAGCGAGTCCGGGACAGACAATCAGCCCCAGCATTTT

d_call: TRBD1
v_call: TRBV10-3
j_call: TRBJ1-1
clone_size: few
cdr3_aa: CAIRVSQGGTEAFF
cdr3_nt: TGTGCCATCAGAGTTTCACAGGGGGGCACTGAAGCTTTCTTT

d_call: NA
v_call: TRBV10-1
j_call: TRBJ2-7
clone_size: few
cdr3_aa: CASSESPGGEQYF
cdr3_nt: TGCGCCAGCAGTGAGTCCCCCGGGGGCGAGCAGTACTTC

d_call: NA
v_call: TRBV27
j_call: TRBJ1-6
clone_size: NA
cdr3_aa: CASSRGWGNSPLHF
cdr3_nt: TGTGCCAGCAGTCGGGGTTGGGGTAATTCACCCCTCCACTTT

d_call: TRBD2
v_call: TRBV30
j_call: TRBJ2-3
clone_size: NA
cdr3_aa: CAWGAMAGGSDTQYF
cdr3_nt: TGTGCCTGGGGTGCCATGGCGGGGGGCTCAGATACGCAGTATTTT

d_call: NA
v_call: TRBV9
j_call: TRBJ1-2
clone_size: NA
cdr3_aa: CASSPYEAGRIDGYTF
cdr3_nt: TGTGCCAGCAGCCCGTATGAGGCAGGGAGGATCGATGGCTACACCTTC

d_call: TRBD1
v_call: TRBV6-5
j_call: TRBJ1-1
clone_size: NA
cdr3_aa: CASSPRTGWTEAFF
cdr3_nt: TGTGCCAGCAGTCCTCGGACAGGCTGGACTGAAGCTTTCTTT

d_call: TRBD1
v_call: TRBV3-1/TRBV3-2
j_call: TRBJ1-4
clone_size: once
cdr3_aa: CASGQQGARLFF
cdr3_nt: TGTGCCAGCGGACAGCAGGGGGCGCGTCTGTTTTTT

d_call: NA
v_call: TRBV2
j_call: TRBJ2-2
clone_size: NA
cdr3_aa: CASSKTLNTGELFF
cdr3_nt: TGTGCCAGCAGCAAGACACTGAACACCGGGGAGCTGTTTTTT

d_call: NA
v_call: TRBV20-1
j_call: TRBJ2-1
clone_size: NA
cdr3_aa: CSVPNGEFF
cdr3_nt: TGCAGTGTCCCGAACGGTGAGTTCTTC

d_call: NA
v_call: TRBV7-5
j_call: TRBJ2-4
clone_size: NA
cdr3_aa: CVRSLRCRDIQYF
cdr3_nt: TGTGTCAGAAGCTTACGGTGTAGAGACATTCAGTACTTC

d_call: TRBD1
v_call: TRBV9
j_call: TRBJ2-5
clone_size: NA
cdr3_aa: CASSGLQGAQTQYF
cdr3_nt: TGTGCCAGCAGCGGGCTACAGGGGGCCCAGACCCAGTACTTC

d_call: NA
v_call: TRBV3-1/TRBV3-2
j_call: TRBJ1-3
clone_size: NA
cdr3_aa: CASSQGQISGNTIYF
cdr3_nt: TGTGCCAGCAGCCAAGGACAGATCTCTGGAAACACCATATATTTT

d_call: NA
v_call: TRBV4-1
j_call: TRBJ1-5
clone_size: once
cdr3_aa: CASSQDDPGVGQPQHF
cdr3_nt: TGCGCCAGCAGCCAAGACGACCCAGGGGTAGGCCAGCCCCAGCATTTT

d_call: TRBD2
v_call: TRBV4-3
j_call: TRBJ2-2
clone_size: NA
cdr3_aa: CASSPRPGTSGAGELFF
cdr3_nt: TGCGCCAGCAGCCCCCGTCCCGGGACTAGCGGGGCCGGGGAGCTGTTTTTT

d_call: TRBD1
v_call: TRBV14
j_call: TRBJ2-1
clone_size: NA
cdr3_aa: CASSPRDRGINEQFF
cdr3_nt: TGTGCCAGCAGCCCGCGGGACAGGGGGATCAATGAGCAGTTCTTC

d_call: TRBD2
v_call: TRBV7-2
j_call: TRBJ2-5
clone_size: NA
cdr3_aa: CASSSGLAGEETQYF
cdr3_nt: TGTGCCAGCAGCTCCGGACTAGCGGGGGAAGAGACCCAGTACTTC

d_call: NA
v_call: TRBV5-1
j_call: TRBJ2-1
clone_size: NA
cdr3_aa: CASSLASDLGEQFF
cdr3_nt: TGCGCCAGCAGCTTAGCTAGCGATCTAGGAGAGCAGTTCTTC

d_call: NA
v_call: TRBV5-1
j_call: TRBJ2-7
clone_size: NA
cdr3_aa: CASSQEYEQYF
cdr3_nt: TGCGCCAGCTCACAGGAATACGAGCAGTACTTC

d_call: TRBD1
v_call: TRBV30
j_call: TRBJ1-4
clone_size: NA
cdr3_aa: CAWSPLTGTNEKLFF
cdr3_nt: TGTGCCTGGAGTCCTCTGACAGGGACTAATGAAAAACTGTTTTTT

d_call: TRBD2
v_call: TRBV9
j_call: TRBJ2-5
clone_size: NA
cdr3_aa: CASSVAAGGETQYF
cdr3_nt: TGTGCCAGCAGCGTAGCGGCGGGGGGGGAGACCCAGTACTTC

d_call: NA
v_call: TRBV3-1/TRBV3-2
j_call: TRBJ2-7
clone_size: NA
cdr3_aa: CASSRVSYEQYF
cdr3_nt: TGTGCCAGCAGCCGCGTCTCCTACGAGCAGTACTTC

d_call: NA
v_call: TRBV7-2
j_call: TRBJ2-3
clone_size: NA
cdr3_aa: CASSLLATKDTQYF
cdr3_nt: TGTGCCAGCAGCTTACTAGCGACGAAAGATACGCAGTATTTT

d_call: NA
v_call: TRBV6-2/TRBV6-3
j_call: TRBJ2-1
clone_size: NA
cdr3_aa: CASSYSLSDEQFF
cdr3_nt: TGTGCCAGCAGTTACTCACTCTCCGATGAGCAGTTCTTC

d_call: NA
v_call: TRBV3-1/TRBV3-2
j_call: TRBJ1-6
clone_size: few
cdr3_aa: CASSRGEGDSPLHF
cdr3_nt: TGTGCCAGCAGCCGCGGGGAGGGGGATTCACCCCTCCACTTT

d_call: TRBD1
v_call: TRBV6-2/TRBV6-3
j_call: TRBJ1-5
clone_size: NA
cdr3_aa: CASSSGTGVFNQPQHF
cdr3_nt: TGTGCCAGCAGTTCGGGGACAGGGGTCTTCAATCAGCCCCAGCATTTT

d_call: TRBD2
v_call: TRBV24-1
j_call: TRBJ2-3
clone_size: NA
cdr3_aa: CATSGGLAGGLDTQYF
cdr3_nt: TGTGCCACCAGTGGCGGACTAGCGGGCGGTTTAGATACGCAGTATTTT

d_call: NA
v_call: TRBV6-5
j_call: TRBJ1-2
clone_size: NA
cdr3_aa: CASSPDRLRYGYTF
cdr3_nt: TGTGCCAGCAGCCCCGACAGGTTACGCTATGGCTACACCTTC

d_call: TRBD1
v_call: TRBV19
j_call: TRBJ1-3
clone_size: NA
cdr3_aa: CASSYGQVLSGNTIYF
cdr3_nt: TGTGCCAGTAGTTACGGACAGGTTCTCTCTGGAAACACCATATATTTT

d_call: TRBD1
v_call: TRBV9
j_call: TRBJ1-6
clone_size: once
cdr3_aa: CASSAGTGGSPLHF
cdr3_nt: TGTGCCAGCAGCGCCGGGACAGGGGGATCACCCCTCCACTTT

d_call: NA
v_call: TRBV25-1
j_call: TRBJ1-2
clone_size: NA
cdr3_aa: CASSASGSLGYTF
cdr3_nt: TGTGCCAGCAGTGCCTCGGGATCCCTCGGCTACACCTTC